This T cell receptor beta chain comes out of a study of cytomegalovirus exposure and HLA in healthy donors. CDR3 size: 15 residues. With 3 bases removed from V and 2 bases from J, the gap between germline ends came to 11 bases. Germline V gene sequence: CDR1 SGHVS, CDR2 FQNEAQ. 13 Jbeta primers and 60 Vbeta primers were used for the PCR. Libraries were prepared by immunoSEQ multiplex PCR; TCRdb keeps only in-frame clonotypes and omits some of them. The sample lists 110,000 to 150,000 clones; almost 85% were seen once. The chain links TRBV7-8 to TRBJ2-1, with D maybe TRBD2 (5 bases). Source material: PBMCs. This sequence originates from a man in his late teens or twenties in good health and CMV-seropositive. CDR3 in amino acids: CASSFGREAYNEQFF. CDR3 in DNA: TGTGCCAGCAGCTTTGGACGGGAAGCCTACAATGAGCAGTTCTTC.